These 16 T cell receptor beta chains share one sample of origin, sequenced in a study of CD8 T cells in Susac syndrome. RNA amounts of about 0.5 to 1 ug underwent reverse transcription with random hexamers. TCRdb analysed the immunoSEQ multiplex PCR reads with MiXCR anew, one entry per CDR3 protein. Altogether around 300,000 distinct CDR3 sequences are present, roughly 85% being singletons, with the ten largest covering around 0.2%. The sequencing sample was made of CD8+ T cells from PBMCs. All receptors come from a human donor with multiple sclerosis.

The chain links TRBV29-1 to TRBJ2-1, with 8 bases lining up with TRBD2. The CDR3 has 13 amino acids. Losses at the gene ends were 4 bases for V and 5 bases for J; bases not matched to a gene: 4. Per germline, CDR1 SQVTM and CDR2 ANQGSEA. The CDR3: CSVVGRADNEQFF. DNA for the CDR3: TGCAGCGTTGTCGGGAGGGCCGACAATGAGCAGTTCTTC.

This clonotype was seen just once. The genes are TRBV7-9 and TRBJ2-7, with 10 bases identical to TRBD2. J gave up 4 bases and V 3 bases, and 9 bases lay outside the gene matches. Germline V CDR1 and CDR2: SEHNR, FQNEAQ (reference sequence). The length of the CDR3 is 16 residues. CDR3 sequence reads: CASSFAGSSGSYEQYF. CDR3 bases: TGTGCCAGCAGCTTCGCGGGGTCTAGCGGGAGTTACGAGCAGTACTTC.

This rearrangement joins TRBV6-1 to TRBJ2-1; TRBD2 is a possible D gene (7 bases). The V and J ends lost 8 bases and 2 bases respectively, with 13 bases between them. This CDR3 is built from 14 residues. Germline V gives CDR1 MNHNS, CDR2 SASEGT. The CDR3 here is CASGLGGPYNEQFF. The CDR3 DNA reads TGTGCCAGCGGACTGGGGGGGCCCTACAATGAGCAGTTCTTC.

CDR3: CAISRLAASTDTQYF. In nucleotides, the CDR3 is TGTGCCATCAGCCGACTGGCGGCAAGCACAGATACGCAGTATTTT. V is TRBV10-3 and J is TRBJ2-3; D is unclear. The V gene lost 6 bases and the J gene lost 0 bases, with 13 bases spanning the gap. The CDR3 is 15 residues long. CDR1 ENHRY and CDR2 SYGVKD come from the germline V gene.

This clonotype was seen once. V and J are TRBV27 and TRBJ2-5; unclear D gene. Trimming took off 5 bases at V and 4 bases at J, with 23 bases between the two ends. CDR3 length equals 17 residues. Germline assignment: CDR1 MNHEY and CDR2 SMNVEV (reference sequence). CDR3 DNA sequence: TGTGCCAGCAGTCCCCCCGGGCGCCACATTACTGCAGAGACCCAGTACTTC. It encodes CASSPPGRHITAETQYF.

The V call is TRBV4-3, the J call TRBJ2-1; possibly TRBD2 for D (5 bases). The germline V gene has CDR1 LGHNA and CDR2 YSLEER. V gave up 0 bases and J gave up 2 bases, with 17 bases separating them. The CDR3 extends over 18 amino acids. The CDR3 coding sequence is TGCGCCAGCAGCCAAGATGGGGTTGGCGGAGGCCCCTACAATGAGCAGTTCTTC. This encodes CASSQDGVGGGPYNEQFF.

The chain links TRBV7-9 to TRBJ2-1; D gene ambiguous. The CDR3 is 14 amino acids. V lost 6 bases, J lost 4 bases, and 13 bases lay in between. Looked up from germline, CDR1 is SEHNR and CDR2 is FQNEAQ (reference sequence). CDR3 region: CASRFSSAYNEQFF. For the CDR3, the DNA is TGTGCCAGCAGATTCAGCTCGGCGTACAATGAGCAGTTCTTC.

The rearrangement links TRBV4-1 to TRBJ1-2; 8 nucleotides agree with TRBD1. The germline V gene encodes CDR1 MGHRA and CDR2 YSYEKL. This CDR3 comprises 17 residues. The J segment lost 3 bases and the V segment lost 4 bases, leaving 13 bases of the junction unmatched. CDR3 amino acids: CASSLRSSGGFDYGYTF. CDR3 bases: TGCGCCAGCAGCCTAAGGTCCTCAGGGGGCTTCGACTATGGCTACACCTTC.

The chain combines TRBV29-1 with TRBJ2-1, with D possibly TRBD2 on 5 matching bases. The CDR3 runs 11 residues. Trimming took 3 bases from V and 7 from J, leaving 7 bases between them. Germline V lookup: CDR1 SQVTM, CDR2 ANQGSEA. In DNA form, the CDR3 reads TGCAGCGTTGATTGGAGGAATGAGCAGTTCTTC. It codes for CSVDWRNEQFF.

J is TRBJ2-1 and V is TRBV6-5, with 8 bases that match TRBD2. Looked up from germline, CDR1 is MNHEY and CDR2 is SVGAGI. V trimming: 6 bases; J trimming: 5 bases; junction bases outside the gene matches: 6. The CDR3 spans 14 residues. CDR3 loop: CASRPTSADNEQFF. The CDR3 DNA reads TGTGCCAGCAGGCCGACTAGCGCTGACAATGAGCAGTTCTTC.

The chain is built from TRBV24-1 and TRBJ2-7; tentative D call: TRBD2 (5 bases). The CDR3 extends over 17 amino acids. Germline values: CDR1 KGHDR, CDR2 SFDVKD. Trimming left V 8 bases short and J 4 bases short, with 26 bases between. DNA for the CDR3: TGTGCCACCACAAGAAGACCGGCCACCGGGGAAAAATACGAGCAGTACTTC. Translating it yields CATTRRPATGEKYEQYF.

The chain recombines TRBV7-9 with TRBJ2-7, with D uncertain. There are 13 residues in the CDR3. Between the trimmed V and J ends, which lost 5 bases and 2 bases, there was a span of 10 bases. Per the germline V gene, CDR1 is SEHNR and CDR2 is FQNEAQ (reference sequence). This chain's CDR3 is CASSSLDPYEQYF. CDR3 bases: TGTGCCAGCAGCAGCTTAGACCCCTACGAGCAGTACTTC.

This chain links TRBV24-1 with TRBJ1-5, with no clear D. V shed 3 bases and J shed 7 bases, with 9 bases lying between them. Germline V lookup: CDR1 KGHDR, CDR2 SFDVKD. CDR3 size: 13 residues. The CDR3 region has the DNA TGTGCCACCAGTGATCGAGAGGCCCAGCCCCAGCATTTT. Translating gives CATSDREAQPQHF.

This rearrangement joins TRBV2 to TRBJ2-3, with a possible D match to TRBD2 (5 bases). The V gene's germline CDR1 is SNHLY and CDR2 FYNNEI. The ends were cut back, 4 bases at V and 1 base at J, with 15 bases in the middle. The CDR3 runs to 16 residues. The CDR3 here is CASSAYGNWGTDTQYF. The DNA of the CDR3 is TGTGCCAGCAGTGCTTACGGGAATTGGGGCACAGATACGCAGTATTTT.

This clonotype was detected only once. The chain is built from TRBV4-3 and TRBJ2-5; the D is unclear. Trimming removed 3 bases from V and 5 bases from J, with 16 bases in between. CDR1 LGHNA and CDR2 YSLEER come from the germline V gene. This CDR3 is built from 15 residues. Written as DNA, the CDR3 is TGCGCCAGCAGCCATAGAGCAAAAACCTCTGAGACCCAGTACTTC. It encodes CASSHRAKTSETQYF.

The rearrangement joins TRBV20-1 to TRBJ2-7; 12 nucleotides line up with TRBD2. CDR3 length equals 19 residues. Trimming at V came to 7 bases and at J to 2 bases, leaving 21 bases not matched to a gene. CDR1 is DFQATT, CDR2 SNEGSKA, per germline (reference sequence). CDR3 region: CSVSPLAGGTTESAYEQYF. The CDR3 nucleotides are TGCAGTGTCAGCCCGCTAGCGGGAGGGACAACCGAGTCTGCCTACGAGCAGTACTTC.